The 12 T cell receptor beta chains below were found in one sample sequenced in a study of Ad26.COV2.S vaccination and SARS-CoV-2 variants. The table came from immunoSEQ multiplex PCR; TCRdb's copy has only in-frame clones and leaves some out. Found here are fewer than 600,000 clones, roughly nine tenths of them singletons; the top ten hold about 1.5%. The treatment: 15 to 20 received Ad26.COV2.S at low or high dose, single or two shots; 5 received placebo; per-sample allocation not given. After the first vaccine or placebo injection, samples were drawn on day 63. This specimen consisted of peripheral blood, obtained in a trial of Ad26.COV2.S vaccine versus placebo. Every receptor here comes from a person aged 18 to 65 who received the Ad26.COV2.S COVID-19 vaccine or a placebo.

This clone has only one observation. The rearrangement joins TRBV5-1 to TRBJ1-5, with D perhaps matching TRBD1 (5 bases). The CDR3 runs to 15 residues. Germline assignment: CDR1 SGHRS and CDR2 YFSETQ. V dropped 4 bases and J dropped 7 bases, with 18 bases sitting between them. The CDR3 coding sequence is TGCGCCAGCAGCCTGGGACCTGGGGCTGAGCAGCCCCAGCATTTT. Its protein is CASSLGPGAEQPQHF.

The chain joins TRBV6-6 to TRBJ2-1; TRBD2 agrees at 8 bases. Germline trimming cut 8 bases from V and 5 bases from J; bases unmatched to any gene: 5. This CDR3 spans 13 amino acids. Germline loops: CDR1 MNHNY, CDR2 SVGAGI (reference sequence). CDR3 DNA sequence: TGTGCCAGCGCCTCACTAGCGGACAATGAGCAGTTCTTC. Protein sequence: CASASLADNEQFF.

Written as DNA, the CDR3 is TGTGCCAGTAGTATAGAGCCCGGGACGGAGATTGAAAAACTGTTTTTT. Residues: CASSIEPGTEIEKLFF. J is TRBJ1-4 and V is TRBV19; possible D gene TRBD1, 5 bases. This CDR3 comprises 16 residues. Trimming cost V 0 bases and J 7 bases, with 15 bases left between them. Per germline, CDR1 LNHDA and CDR2 SQIVND (reference sequence). Full variable domain (remainder filled in from reference TRBV19 and TRBJ1-4): DGGITQSPKYLFRKEGQNVTLSCEQNLNHDAMYWYRQDPGQGLRLIYYSQIVNDFQKGDIAEGYSVSREKKESFPLTVTSAQKNPTAFYLCASSIEPGTEIEKLFFGSGTQLSVL.

The V call is TRBV5-1, the J call TRBJ2-5, with D perhaps given as TRBD1 or TRBD2 (6 bases each). This CDR3 contains 19 residues. Looked up from germline, CDR1 is SGHRS and CDR2 is YFSETQ. V was cut by 3 bases and J by 0 bases, with 24 bases left in between. The CDR3 sequence: CASSWTPIIQGGDQETQYF. The CDR3 region has the DNA TGCGCCAGCAGCTGGACCCCCATAATACAGGGAGGAGACCAAGAGACCCAGTACTTC.

The chain joins TRBV28 to TRBJ2-3; D gene uncertain. Germline V CDR1 and CDR2: MDHEN, SYDVKM. This CDR3 is built from 11 residues. V was shortened by 3 bases and J by 6 bases, with 4 bases between the two germline ends. CDR3 region: CASSFWDTQYF. The CDR3 DNA is TGTGCCAGCAGTTTTTGGGATACGCAGTATTTT.

The gene calls are TRBV24-1 and TRBJ2-3; D is uncertain. The CDR3 has 15 residues. Germline CDR1 and CDR2: KGHDR and SFDVKD. Trimming took off 2 bases at V and 1 base at J, with 9 bases between the two ends. The CDR3 DNA reads as TGTGCCACCAGTGATTCTAAACGACGCACAGATACGCAGTATTTT. It encodes CATSDSKRRTDTQYF.

The rearrangement uses TRBV14 and TRBJ2-1; 8 bases are shared with TRBD1. Germline lookup yields CDR1 SGHDN and CDR2 FVKESK. Trimming at V came to 3 bases and at J to 14 bases, leaving 18 bases not matched to a gene. The CDR3 is made up of 16 amino acids. Written as DNA, the CDR3 is TGTGCCAGCAGCCATATAACAGGGGGTCGGGGGACGACGAAGTTCTTC. Its protein product is CASSHITGGRGTTKFF.

This clone was observed once. The rearrangement joins TRBV6-5 to TRBJ2-1; D might be TRBD2 (5 bases). The V gene lost 7 bases and the J gene lost 9 bases, with 13 bases spanning the gap. The CDR3 contains 12 residues. Per the germline V gene, CDR1 is MNHEY and CDR2 is SVGAGI. DNA for the CDR3: TGTGCCAGCAAGCGGAGTACCGGTGAGCAGTTCTTC. Translation gives CASKRSTGEQFF.

V gene TRBV27 combines with J gene TRBJ2-1; possibly TRBD2 for D (5 bases). The ends were cut back, 5 bases at V and 0 bases at J, with 17 bases in the middle. CDR1 is MNHEY, CDR2 SMNVEV, per germline (reference sequence). The CDR3 runs to 17 residues. The CDR3 DNA is TGTGCCAGCAGTCGTTTAACTAGTCCGAGCTCCTACAATGAGCAGTTCTTC. Its protein is CASSRLTSPSSYNEQFF.

The chain joins TRBV19 to TRBJ1-5, with 7 bases fitting TRBD1. Per germline, CDR1 LNHDA and CDR2 SQIVND (reference sequence). The length of the CDR3 is 14 residues. J gave up 0 bases and V 6 bases, and 2 bases lay outside the gene matches. The CDR3 loop reads CASRTGNSNQPQHF. CDR3 in DNA: TGTGCCAGTAGGACAGGGAATAGCAATCAGCCCCAGCATTTT.

The chain carries TRBV27 and TRBJ2-3; 10 positions match TRBD2. The CDR3 is 18 amino acids. Germline V CDR1 and CDR2: MNHEY, SMNVEV (reference sequence). Trimming took 1 base from V and 5 from J; bases not matched to a gene: 12. The CDR3 loop is CASSLWSSGRAGQDTQYF. CDR3 DNA sequence: TGTGCCAGCAGTTTATGGTCGAGCGGGAGGGCCGGACAAGATACGCAGTATTTT.

This sequence joins TRBV7-9 and TRBJ2-3; 11 bases fit TRBD2. The J segment lost 5 bases and the V segment lost 5 bases, leaving 9 bases of the junction unmatched. The CDR3 is made up of 16 amino acids. CDR1 is SEHNR, CDR2 FQNEAQ, per germline (reference sequence). For the CDR3, the DNA is TGTGCCAGCAGCAATAGCGGGGGGGCTGGTGGAGATACGCAGTATTTT. Translation: CASSNSGGAGGDTQYF.